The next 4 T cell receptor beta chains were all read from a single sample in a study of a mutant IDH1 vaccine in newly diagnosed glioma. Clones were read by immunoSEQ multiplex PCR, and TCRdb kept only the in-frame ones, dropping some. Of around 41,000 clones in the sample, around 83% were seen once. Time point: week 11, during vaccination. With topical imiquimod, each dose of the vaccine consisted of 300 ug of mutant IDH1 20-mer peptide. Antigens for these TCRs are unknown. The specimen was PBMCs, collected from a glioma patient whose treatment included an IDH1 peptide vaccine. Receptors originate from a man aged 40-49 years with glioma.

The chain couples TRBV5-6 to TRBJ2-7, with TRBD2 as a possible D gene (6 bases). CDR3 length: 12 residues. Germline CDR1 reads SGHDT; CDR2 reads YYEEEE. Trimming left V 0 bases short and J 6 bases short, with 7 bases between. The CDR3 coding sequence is TGTGCCAGCAGCTTGGGGACTACCGAGCAGTACTTC. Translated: CASSLGTTEQYF.

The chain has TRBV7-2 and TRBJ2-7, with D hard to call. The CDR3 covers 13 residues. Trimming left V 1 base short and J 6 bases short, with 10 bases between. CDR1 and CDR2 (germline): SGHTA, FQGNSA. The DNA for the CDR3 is TGTGCCAGCAGCTTAGGTTACGGGCGCGAGCAGTACTTC. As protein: CASSLGYGREQYF.

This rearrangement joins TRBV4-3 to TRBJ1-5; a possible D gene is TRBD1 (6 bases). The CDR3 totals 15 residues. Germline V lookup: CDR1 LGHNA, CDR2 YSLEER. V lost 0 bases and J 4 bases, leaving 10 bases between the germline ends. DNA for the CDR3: TGCGCCAGCAGCCAAGATTTCCAGGGGAATCAGCCCCAGCATTTT. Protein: CASSQDFQGNQPQHF.

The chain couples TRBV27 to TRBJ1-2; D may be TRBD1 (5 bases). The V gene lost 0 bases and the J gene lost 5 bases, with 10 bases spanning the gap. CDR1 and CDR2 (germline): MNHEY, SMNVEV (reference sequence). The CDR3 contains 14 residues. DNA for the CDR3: TGTGCCAGCAGTTTATCGGGGACGGCTTATGGCTACACCTTC. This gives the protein CASSLSGTAYGYTF.